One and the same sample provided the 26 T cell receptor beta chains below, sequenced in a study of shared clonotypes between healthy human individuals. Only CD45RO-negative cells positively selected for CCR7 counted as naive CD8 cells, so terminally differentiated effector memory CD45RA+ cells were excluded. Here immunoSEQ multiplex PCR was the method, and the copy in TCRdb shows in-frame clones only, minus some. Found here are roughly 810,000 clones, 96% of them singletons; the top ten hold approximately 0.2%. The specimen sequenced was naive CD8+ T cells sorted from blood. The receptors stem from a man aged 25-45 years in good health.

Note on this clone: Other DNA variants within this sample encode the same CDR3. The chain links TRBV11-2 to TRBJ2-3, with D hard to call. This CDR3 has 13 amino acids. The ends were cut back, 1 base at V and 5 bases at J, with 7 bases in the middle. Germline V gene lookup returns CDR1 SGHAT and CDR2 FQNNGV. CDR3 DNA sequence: TGTGCCAGCAGCTTAGCGTCGGGAGATACGCAGTATTTT. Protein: CASSLASGDTQYF.

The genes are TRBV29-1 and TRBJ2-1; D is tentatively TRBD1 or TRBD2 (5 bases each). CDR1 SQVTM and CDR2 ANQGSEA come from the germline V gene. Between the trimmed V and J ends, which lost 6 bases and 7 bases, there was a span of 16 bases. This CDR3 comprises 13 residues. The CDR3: CSVGTDLQNEQFF. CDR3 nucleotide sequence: TGCAGCGTAGGGACCGATCTTCAAAATGAGCAGTTCTTC.

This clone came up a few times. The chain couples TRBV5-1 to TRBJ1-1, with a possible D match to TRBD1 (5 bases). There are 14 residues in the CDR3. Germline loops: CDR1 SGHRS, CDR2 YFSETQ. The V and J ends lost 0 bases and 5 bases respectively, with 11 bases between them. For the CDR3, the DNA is TGCGCCAGCAGCTTGGATGGGGGTTGGACTGAAGCTTTCTTT. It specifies CASSLDGGWTEAFF.

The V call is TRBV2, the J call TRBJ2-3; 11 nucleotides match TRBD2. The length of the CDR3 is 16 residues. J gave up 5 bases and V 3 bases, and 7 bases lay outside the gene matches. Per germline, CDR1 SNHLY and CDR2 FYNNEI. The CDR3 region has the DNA TGTGCCAGCAGTGATGGCTTGGGACTAGCGGTAGATACGCAGTATTTT. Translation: CASSDGLGLAVDTQYF.

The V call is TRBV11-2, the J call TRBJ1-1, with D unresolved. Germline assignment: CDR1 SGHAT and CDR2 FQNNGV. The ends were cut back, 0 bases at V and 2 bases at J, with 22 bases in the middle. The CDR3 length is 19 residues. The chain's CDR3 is CASSLDFWADSHPNTEAFF. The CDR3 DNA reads TGTGCCAGCAGCTTAGATTTTTGGGCAGATTCACACCCTAACACTGAAGCTTTCTTT. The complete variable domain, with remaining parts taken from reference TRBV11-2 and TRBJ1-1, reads EAGVAQSPRYKIIEKRQSVAFWCNPISGHATLYWYQQILGQGPKLLIQFQNNGVVDDSQLPKDRFSAERLKGVDSTLKIQPAKLEDSAVYLCASSLDFWADSHPNTEAFFGQGTRLTVV.

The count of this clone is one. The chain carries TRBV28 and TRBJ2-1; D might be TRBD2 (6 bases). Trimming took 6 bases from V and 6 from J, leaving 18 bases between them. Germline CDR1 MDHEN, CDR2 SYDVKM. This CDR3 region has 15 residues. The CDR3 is CASRKGSGASNEQFF. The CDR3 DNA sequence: TGTGCCAGCAGAAAAGGGTCGGGAGCTAGCAATGAGCAGTTCTTC.

CDR3 region: CSANGQGGETQYF. The CDR3 DNA is TGCAGCGCAAACGGACAGGGTGGAGAGACCCAGTACTTC. This chain links TRBV29-1 with TRBJ2-5, with 8 bases lining up with TRBD1. This CDR3 contains 13 residues. Trimming removed 7 bases from V and 4 bases from J; junction bases left unmatched: 8. CDR1 is SQVTM and CDR2 is ANQGSEA in the germline V gene. Supplemented by reference TRBV29-1 and TRBJ2-5, the full variable domain reads SAVISQKPSRDICQRGTSLTIQCQVDSQVTMMFWYRQQPGQSLTLIATANQGSEATYESGFVIDKFPISRPNLTFSTLTVSNMSPEDSSIYLCSANGQGGETQYFGPGTRLLVL.

CDR3 loop: CASRTGGAREQYF. Here the CDR3 DNA reads TGTGCCAGCAGAACAGGGGGCGCGAGGGAGCAGTACTTC. This chain connects TRBV5-4 to TRBJ2-7, with TRBD1 matching 9 bases. Per germline, CDR1 SGHNT and CDR2 YYREEE (reference sequence). This CDR3 has 13 residues. V trimming: 5 bases; J trimming: 7 bases; junction bases outside the gene matches: 7.

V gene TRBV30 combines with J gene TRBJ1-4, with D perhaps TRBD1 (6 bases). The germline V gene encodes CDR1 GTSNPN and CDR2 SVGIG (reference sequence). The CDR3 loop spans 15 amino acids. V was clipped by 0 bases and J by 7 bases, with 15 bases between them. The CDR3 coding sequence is TGTGCCTGGAGTGTACTCCAGGGGCGGGGTGAAAAACTGTTTTTT. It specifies CAWSVLQGRGEKLFF.

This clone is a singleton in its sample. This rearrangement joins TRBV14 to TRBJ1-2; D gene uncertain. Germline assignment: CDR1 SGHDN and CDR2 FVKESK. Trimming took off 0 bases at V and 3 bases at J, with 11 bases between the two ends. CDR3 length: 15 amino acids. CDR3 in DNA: TGTGCCAGCAGCCAAGAGGCGGCCCGAGACTATGGCTACACCTTC. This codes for CASSQEAARDYGYTF.

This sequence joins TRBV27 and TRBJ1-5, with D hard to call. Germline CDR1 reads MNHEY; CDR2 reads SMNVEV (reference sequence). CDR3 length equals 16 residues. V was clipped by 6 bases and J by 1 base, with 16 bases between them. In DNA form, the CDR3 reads TGTGCCAGCAGCCTCTCCCCGGACGGAAGCAATCAGCCCCAGCATTTT. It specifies CASSLSPDGSNQPQHF.

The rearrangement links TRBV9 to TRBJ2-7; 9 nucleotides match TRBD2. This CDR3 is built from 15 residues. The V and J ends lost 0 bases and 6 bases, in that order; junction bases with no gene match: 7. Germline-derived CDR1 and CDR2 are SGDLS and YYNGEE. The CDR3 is CASSVEGTSSGEQYF. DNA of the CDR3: TGTGCCAGCAGCGTAGAGGGGACTAGCTCGGGCGAGCAGTACTTC.

The CDR3 DNA follows: TGTGCCAGCAGCTTACTAGCGGAGACATACAATGAGCAGTTCTTC. It yields the protein CASSLLAETYNEQFF. The chain carries TRBV7-6 and TRBJ2-1; 7 nucleotides agree with TRBD2. Per germline, CDR1 SGHVS and CDR2 FNYEAQ. The ends lost 2 bases at V and 4 bases at J; junction bases unmatched: 5. The CDR3 has 15 amino acids.

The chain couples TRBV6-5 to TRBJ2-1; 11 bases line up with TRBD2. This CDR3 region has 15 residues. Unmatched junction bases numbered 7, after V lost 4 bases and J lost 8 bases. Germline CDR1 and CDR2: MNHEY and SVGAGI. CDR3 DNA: TGTGCCAGCAGTTTACTAGCGGGAGCCTTCGATGAGCAGTTCTTC. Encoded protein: CASSLLAGAFDEQFF.

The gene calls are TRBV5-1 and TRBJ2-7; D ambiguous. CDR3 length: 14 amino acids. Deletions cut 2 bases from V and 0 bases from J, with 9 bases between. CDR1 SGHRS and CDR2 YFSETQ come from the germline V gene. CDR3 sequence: CASSFGESSYEQYF. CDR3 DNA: TGCGCCAGCAGCTTTGGTGAGAGCTCCTACGAGCAGTACTTC.

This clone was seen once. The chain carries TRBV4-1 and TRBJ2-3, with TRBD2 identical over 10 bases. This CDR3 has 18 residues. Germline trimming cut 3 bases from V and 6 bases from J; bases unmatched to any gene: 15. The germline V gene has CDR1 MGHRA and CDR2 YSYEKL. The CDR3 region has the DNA TGCGCCAGCAGCCACCCCCCCGGGGCTAGCGGGAGATTGGATACGCAGTATTTT. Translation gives CASSHPPGASGRLDTQYF.

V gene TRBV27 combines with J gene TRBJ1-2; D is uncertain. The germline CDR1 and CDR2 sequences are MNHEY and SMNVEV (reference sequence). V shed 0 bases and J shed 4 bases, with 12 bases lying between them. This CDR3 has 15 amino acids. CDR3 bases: TGTGCCAGCAGTTTATCGAAGGGATCGAGCTATGGCTACACCTTC. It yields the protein CASSLSKGSSYGYTF.

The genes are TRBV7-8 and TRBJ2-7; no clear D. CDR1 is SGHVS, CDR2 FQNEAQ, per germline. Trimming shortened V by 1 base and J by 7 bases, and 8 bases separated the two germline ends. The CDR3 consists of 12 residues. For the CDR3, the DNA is TGTGCCAGCAGCTTAGGGCAGGAAGAGCAGTACTTC. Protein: CASSLGQEEQYF.

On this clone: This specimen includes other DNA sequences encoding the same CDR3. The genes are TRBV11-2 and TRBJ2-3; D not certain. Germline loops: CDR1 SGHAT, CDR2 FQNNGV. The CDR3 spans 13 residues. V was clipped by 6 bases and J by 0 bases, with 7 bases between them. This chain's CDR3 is CASSLISTDTQYF. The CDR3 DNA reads TGTGCCAGCAGTCTGATCAGCACAGATACGCAGTATTTT.

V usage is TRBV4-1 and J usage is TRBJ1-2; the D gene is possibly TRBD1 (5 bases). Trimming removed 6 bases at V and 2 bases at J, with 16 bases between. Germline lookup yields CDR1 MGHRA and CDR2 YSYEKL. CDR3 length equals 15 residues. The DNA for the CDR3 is TGCGCCAGCAGTCAGGGCCACGGACAAAACTATGGCTACACCTTC. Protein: CASSQGHGQNYGYTF.

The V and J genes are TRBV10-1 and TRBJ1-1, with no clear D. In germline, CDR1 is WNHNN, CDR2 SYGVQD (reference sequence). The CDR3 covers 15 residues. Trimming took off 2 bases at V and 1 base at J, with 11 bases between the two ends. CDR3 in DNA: TGCGCCAGCAGTGAGATTTCGGGCAGGAACACTGAAGCTTTCTTT. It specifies CASSEISGRNTEAFF.

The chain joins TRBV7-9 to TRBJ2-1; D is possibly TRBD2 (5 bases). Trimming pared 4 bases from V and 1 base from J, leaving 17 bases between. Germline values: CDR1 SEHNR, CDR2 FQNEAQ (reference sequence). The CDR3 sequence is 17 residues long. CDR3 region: CASSSRPGNSSYNEQFF. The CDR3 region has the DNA TGTGCCAGCAGCTCTAGACCCGGGAATAGTTCCTACAATGAGCAGTTCTTC.

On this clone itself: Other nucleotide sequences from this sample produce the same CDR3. The CDR3 sequence: CASSFGTSGSYEQYF. In DNA form, the CDR3 reads TGTGCCAGCAGCTTCGGGACTAGCGGCTCCTACGAGCAGTACTTC. The chain employs TRBV11-2 and TRBJ2-7, with TRBD2 identical over 11 bases. V gave up 3 bases and J gave up 0 bases; unmatched junction bases: 1. From germline, CDR1 is SGHAT and CDR2 FQNNGV. The length of the CDR3 is 15 residues.

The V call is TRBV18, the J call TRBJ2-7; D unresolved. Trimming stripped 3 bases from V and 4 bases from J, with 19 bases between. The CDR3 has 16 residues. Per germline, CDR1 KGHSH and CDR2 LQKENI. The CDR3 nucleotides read TGTGCCAGCTCACCCCGCGGCAGTAGGGTTAAGTACGAGCAGTACTTC. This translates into CASSPRGSRVKYEQYF.

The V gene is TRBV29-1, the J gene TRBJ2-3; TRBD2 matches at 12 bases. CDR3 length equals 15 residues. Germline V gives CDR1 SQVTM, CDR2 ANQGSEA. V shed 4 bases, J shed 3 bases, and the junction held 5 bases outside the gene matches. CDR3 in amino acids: CSVGRTSGTTDTQYF. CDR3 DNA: TGCAGCGTTGGACGGACTAGCGGGACGACAGATACGCAGTATTTT.

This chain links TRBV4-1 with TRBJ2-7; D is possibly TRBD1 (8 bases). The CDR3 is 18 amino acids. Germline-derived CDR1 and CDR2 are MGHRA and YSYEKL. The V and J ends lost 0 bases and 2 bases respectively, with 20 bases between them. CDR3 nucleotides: TGCGCCAGCAGCCAAGAAGCGGGACAGGACCTACTCCCCTACGAGCAGTACTTC. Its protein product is CASSQEAGQDLLPYEQYF.